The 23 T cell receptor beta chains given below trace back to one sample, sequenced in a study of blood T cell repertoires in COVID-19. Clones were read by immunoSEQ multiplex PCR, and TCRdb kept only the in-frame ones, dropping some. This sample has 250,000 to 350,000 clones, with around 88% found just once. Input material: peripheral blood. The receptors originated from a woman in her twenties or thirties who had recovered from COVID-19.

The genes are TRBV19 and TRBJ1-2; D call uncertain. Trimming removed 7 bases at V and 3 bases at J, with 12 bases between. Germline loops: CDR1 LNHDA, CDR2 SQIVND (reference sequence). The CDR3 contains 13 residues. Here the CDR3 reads CASTPAGYYGYTF. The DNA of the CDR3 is TGTGCCAGTACCCCCGCAGGCTACTATGGCTACACCTTC.

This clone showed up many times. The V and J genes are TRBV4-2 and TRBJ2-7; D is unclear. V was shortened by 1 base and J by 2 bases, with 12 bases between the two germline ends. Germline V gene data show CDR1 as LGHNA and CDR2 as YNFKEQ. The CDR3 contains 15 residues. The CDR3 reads CASSQGPQEAYEQYF. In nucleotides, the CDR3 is TGTGCCAGCAGCCAAGGACCCCAAGAGGCCTACGAGCAGTACTTC.

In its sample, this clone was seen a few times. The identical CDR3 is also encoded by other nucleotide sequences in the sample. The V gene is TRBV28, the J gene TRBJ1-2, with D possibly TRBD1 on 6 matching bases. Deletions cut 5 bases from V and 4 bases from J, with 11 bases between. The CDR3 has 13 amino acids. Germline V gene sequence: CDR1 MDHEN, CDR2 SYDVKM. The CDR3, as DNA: TGTGCCAGCAGTCCCGGGGGGGCCTATGGCTACACCTTC. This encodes CASSPGGAYGYTF.

CDR3 residues: CAWSVQRITEAFF. For the CDR3, the DNA is TGTGCCTGGAGTGTACAGCGGATCACTGAAGCTTTCTTT. The chain is built from TRBV30 and TRBJ1-1, with D unresolved. The CDR3 covers 13 residues. The V gene lost 0 bases and the J gene lost 4 bases, with 9 bases spanning the gap. Germline CDR1 and CDR2: GTSNPN and SVGIG (reference sequence).

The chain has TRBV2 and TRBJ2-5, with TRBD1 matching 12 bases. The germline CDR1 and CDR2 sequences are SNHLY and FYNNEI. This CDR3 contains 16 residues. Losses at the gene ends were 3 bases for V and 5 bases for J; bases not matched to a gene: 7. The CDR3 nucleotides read TGTGCCAGCAGTGATCCGGGACAGGGGGCGCGGGAGACCCAGTACTTC. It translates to CASSDPGQGARETQYF.

CDR3 nucleotide sequence: TGTGCCAGCAGTTTATACCCTACGCAGGGGACTGGAAACACCATATATTTT. Residues: CASSLYPTQGTGNTIYF. The chain joins TRBV28 to TRBJ1-3; perhaps TRBD1 as D (6 bases). With 1 base removed from V and 2 bases from J, the gap between germline ends came to 15 bases. This CDR3 has 17 residues. Germline CDR1 reads MDHEN; CDR2 reads SYDVKM.

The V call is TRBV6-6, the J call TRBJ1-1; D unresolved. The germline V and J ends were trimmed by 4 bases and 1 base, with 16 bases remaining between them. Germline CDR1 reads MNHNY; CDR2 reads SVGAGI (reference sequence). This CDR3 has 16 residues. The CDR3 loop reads CASSFSTGLTNTEAFF. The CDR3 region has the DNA TGTGCCAGCAGTTTTTCAACCGGACTTACGAACACTGAAGCTTTCTTT.

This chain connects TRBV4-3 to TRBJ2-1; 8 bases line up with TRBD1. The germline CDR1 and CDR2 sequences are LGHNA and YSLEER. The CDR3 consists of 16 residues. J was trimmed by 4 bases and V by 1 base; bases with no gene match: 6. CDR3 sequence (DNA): TGCGCCAGCAGCCAAGGGGAGACAGGGGATTACAATGAGCAGTTCTTC. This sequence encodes CASSQGETGDYNEQFF.

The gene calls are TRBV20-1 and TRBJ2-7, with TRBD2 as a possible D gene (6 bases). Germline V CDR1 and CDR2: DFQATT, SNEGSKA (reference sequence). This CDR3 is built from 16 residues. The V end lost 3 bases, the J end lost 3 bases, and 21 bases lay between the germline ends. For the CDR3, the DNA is TGCAGTGCTAGTGCGGGCACACGACTAGGCAGCTACGAGCAGTACTTC. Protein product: CSASAGTRLGSYEQYF.

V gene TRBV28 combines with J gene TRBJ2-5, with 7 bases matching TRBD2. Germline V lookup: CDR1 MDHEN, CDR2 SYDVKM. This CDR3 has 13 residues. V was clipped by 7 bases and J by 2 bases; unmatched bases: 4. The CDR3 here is CASMGGRQETQYF. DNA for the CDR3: TGTGCCAGCATGGGAGGGCGGCAAGAGACCCAGTACTTC.

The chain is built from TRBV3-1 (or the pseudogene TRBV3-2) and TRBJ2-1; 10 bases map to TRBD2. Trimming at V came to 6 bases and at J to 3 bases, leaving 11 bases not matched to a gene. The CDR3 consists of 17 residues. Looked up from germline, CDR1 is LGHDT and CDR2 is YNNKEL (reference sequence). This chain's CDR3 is CASRLALAGEVYNEQFF. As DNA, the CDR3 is TGTGCCAGCAGGCTCGCCCTAGCGGGGGAAGTCTACAATGAGCAGTTCTTC.

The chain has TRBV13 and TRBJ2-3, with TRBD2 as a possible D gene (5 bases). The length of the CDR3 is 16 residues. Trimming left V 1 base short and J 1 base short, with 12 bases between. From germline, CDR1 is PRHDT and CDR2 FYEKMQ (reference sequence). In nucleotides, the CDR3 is TGTGCCAGCAGCTTAGCACCGCTCGGGGGCACAGATACGCAGTATTTT. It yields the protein CASSLAPLGGTDTQYF.

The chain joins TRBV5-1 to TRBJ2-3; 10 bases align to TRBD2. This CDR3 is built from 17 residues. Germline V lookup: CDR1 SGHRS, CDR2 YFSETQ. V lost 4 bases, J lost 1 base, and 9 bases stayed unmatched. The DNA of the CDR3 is TGCGCCAGCAGCAGGATAGCGGGGGGCCCTGGCACAGATACGCAGTATTTT. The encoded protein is CASSRIAGGPGTDTQYF.

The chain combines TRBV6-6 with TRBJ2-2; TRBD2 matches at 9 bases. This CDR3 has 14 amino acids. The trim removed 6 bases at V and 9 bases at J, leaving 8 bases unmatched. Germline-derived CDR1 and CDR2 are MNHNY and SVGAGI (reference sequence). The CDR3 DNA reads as TGTGCCAGCAGCCCCGGGCGGGAGGGGCGGGAGCTGTTTTTT. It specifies CASSPGREGRELFF.

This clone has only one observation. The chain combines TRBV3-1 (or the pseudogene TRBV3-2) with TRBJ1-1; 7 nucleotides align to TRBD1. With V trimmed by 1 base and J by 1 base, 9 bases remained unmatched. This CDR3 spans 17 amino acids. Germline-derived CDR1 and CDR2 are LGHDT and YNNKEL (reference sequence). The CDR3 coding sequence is TGTGCCAGCAGCCAAGCGCCCCTTGGGACAGCGAACACTGAAGCTTTCTTT. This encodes CASSQAPLGTANTEAFF.

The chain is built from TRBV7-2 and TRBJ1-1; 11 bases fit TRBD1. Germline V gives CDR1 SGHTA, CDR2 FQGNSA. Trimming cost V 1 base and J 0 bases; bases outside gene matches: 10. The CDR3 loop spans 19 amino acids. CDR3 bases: TGTGCCAGCAGCTTAGGGACAGGGGGCGCCGCATTGATGAACACTGAAGCTTTCTTT. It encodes CASSLGTGGAALMNTEAFF. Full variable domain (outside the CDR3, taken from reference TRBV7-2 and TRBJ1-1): GAGVSQSPSNKVTEKGKDVELRCDPISGHTALYWYRQSLGQGLEFLIYFQGNSAPDKSGLPSDRFSAERTGGSVSTLTIQRTQQEDSAVYLCASSLGTGGAALMNTEAFFGQGTRLTVV.

The CDR3 here is CSVGGKLGQGAYEQYF. The CDR3, as DNA: TGCAGCGTTGGGGGGAAATTAGGACAGGGGGCCTACGAGCAGTACTTC. V gene TRBV29-1 combines with J gene TRBJ2-7, with 10 bases matching TRBD1. This CDR3 is built from 16 residues. Germline loops: CDR1 SQVTM, CDR2 ANQGSEA. The V and J ends lost 4 bases and 2 bases, in that order; junction bases with no gene match: 11.

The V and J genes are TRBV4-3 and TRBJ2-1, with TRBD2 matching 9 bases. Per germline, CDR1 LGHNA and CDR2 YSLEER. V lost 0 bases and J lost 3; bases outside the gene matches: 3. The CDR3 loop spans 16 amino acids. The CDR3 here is CASSQDLAGRYNEQFF. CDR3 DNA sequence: TGCGCCAGCAGCCAAGATCTAGCGGGGCGCTACAATGAGCAGTTCTTC.

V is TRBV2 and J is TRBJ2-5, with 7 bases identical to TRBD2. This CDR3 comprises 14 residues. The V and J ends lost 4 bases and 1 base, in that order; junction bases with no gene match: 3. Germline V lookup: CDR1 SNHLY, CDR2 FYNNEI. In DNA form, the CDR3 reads TGTGCCAGCAGTGTATGGGGGGGCCAAGAGACCCAGTACTTC. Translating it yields CASSVWGGQETQYF.

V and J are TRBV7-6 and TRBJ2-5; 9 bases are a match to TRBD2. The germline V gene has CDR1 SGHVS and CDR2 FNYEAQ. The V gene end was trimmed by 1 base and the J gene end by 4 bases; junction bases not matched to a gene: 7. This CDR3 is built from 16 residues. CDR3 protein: CASSLGSGGPLETQYF. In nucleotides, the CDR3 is TGTGCCAGCAGCTTAGGGAGCGGGGGGCCATTAGAGACCCAGTACTTC.

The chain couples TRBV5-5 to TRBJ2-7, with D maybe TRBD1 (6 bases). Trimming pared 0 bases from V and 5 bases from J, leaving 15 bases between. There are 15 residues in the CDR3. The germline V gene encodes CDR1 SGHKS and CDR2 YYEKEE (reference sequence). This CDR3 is CASSLVGAGVDEQYF. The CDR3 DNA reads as TGTGCCAGCAGCTTGGTCGGGGCAGGGGTAGACGAGCAGTACTTC.

The CDR3 DNA reads as TGCGCCAGCAGCCAACTTAGGGACACCTCCTACGAGCAGTACTTC. Amino acids: CASSQLRDTSYEQYF. The V and J genes are TRBV4-3 and TRBJ2-7, with a weak D call TRBD1 (6 bases). The CDR3 extends over 15 amino acids. Looked up from germline, CDR1 is LGHNA and CDR2 is YSLEER. V lost 2 bases, J lost 0 bases, and 11 bases lay in between.

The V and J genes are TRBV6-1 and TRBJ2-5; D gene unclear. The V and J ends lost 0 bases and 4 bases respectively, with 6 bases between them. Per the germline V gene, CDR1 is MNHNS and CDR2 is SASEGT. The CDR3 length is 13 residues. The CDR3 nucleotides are TGTGCCAGCAGTGAAGCTTCCGGAGAGACCCAGTACTTC. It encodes CASSEASGETQYF.